This TCR beta chain was captured by sequencing in a study of blood T cell repertoires in COVID-19 (dated by TCRdb to the early 2020s). General notes on the study: Collaborator samples came from the United States, Italy and Spain and covered acute and convalescent phases of COVID-19. The prospective study material was composed of cDNA or gDNA derived from T cells, B-cell-depleted T cells, or PBMCs. The samples were drawn from the first 160 participants of the ongoing ImmuneRACE study and from 1,254 subjects provided by 6 global collaborators. The repertoires were released in a freely available public database meant as a resource for research on the immune response to SARS-CoV-2. Subjects who had been exposed to COVID-19, were actively infected with it, or had recovered from it provided the deeply sampled blood TCRbeta repertoires that made up the dataset. The sample metadata nearly always contained a de-identified subject ID, COVID-19 status, age in years and sex. Where HLA class I and class II types were available, the types were taken from metadata supplied by the sample provider, not from assay-based typing.

This clone was counted between two and nine times. What this receptor recognizes is not known. Within one base of it there is no much larger clone, and no base qualities were kept. V is cut back by 3 bases and J by 10 bases, with 5 bases in the junction unmatched. From cysteine to phenylalanine, the CDR3 is 15 amino acids long. The only DNA kept is the CDR3, 45 bases in frame from the first base. CDR1 and CDR2 are read off the germline V gene as MRHNA and SNTAGT. Collaborating institutions collected whole blood in K2EDTA tubes following their own protocols. For TCRbeta analysis, collaborators shipped samples as frozen whole blood, isolated PBMCs, or DNA extracted from either of those sample types. On the study overall, not on this receptor specifically: How much clinical and demographic metadata was included differed by source and by participant, and the metadata was provided uncurated.

TCRbeta CDR3 regions were amplified from genomic DNA by means of the immunoSEQ Assay, a bias-controlled multiplex PCR. Per the authors' processing: The number of nucleated cells in each sample was estimated from the amplification of reference gene primers within the assay. Sequence reads were collapsed and filtered to measure the absolute abundance of every unique TCRbeta CDR3 rearrangement. For each sample, productive Simpson clonality was calculated by taking the square root of Simpson's diversity index across productive rearrangements. Entries here come from immuneACCESS through TCRdb and include only in-frame sequences with V and J called. Some clones fail to appear in such tables; in the studies checked, an unresolved V gene covers under half of the shortfall, and the cause of the remainder is unknown. V and J calls and clone size follow that table, whereas D and trimming were derived from the DNA. The sample table contains about 34,000 clones; only one count was recorded for roughly 80% of them. The ten most abundant clones make up 14% to 15% of the sample.

The chain is encoded by TRBV6-4 joined to TRBJ2-1; 14 central nucleotides agree with TRBD2. Sample: peripheral blood. This sequence originates from a man older than 75 with active or convalescent COVID-19. The CDR3 protein: CASSEGLAGVWEQFF. The DNA is TGTGCCAGCAGTGAGGGACTAGCGGGAGTTTGGGAGCAGTTCTTC.